This TCR beta chain was identified during a study of technical replicates of blood from several donors. The repertoire was sequenced with immunoSEQ multiplex PCR; TCRdb's copy has only in-frame clones and lacks some. The sample lists about 80,000 clones; over 95% were seen once. This CDR3 is built from 12 residues. Germline loops: CDR1 SGDLS, CDR2 YYNGEE. The germline V and J ends were trimmed by 3 bases and 7 bases, with 7 bases remaining between them. This chain joins TRBV9 and TRBJ2-2; D uncertain. The TCR sequence derives from a human donor in good health. Sequenced material: T cells isolated from PBMCs. CDR3 residues: CASSEHIGELFF. CDR3 coding DNA: TGTGCCAGCAGCGAACACATCGGGGAGCTGTTTTTT.